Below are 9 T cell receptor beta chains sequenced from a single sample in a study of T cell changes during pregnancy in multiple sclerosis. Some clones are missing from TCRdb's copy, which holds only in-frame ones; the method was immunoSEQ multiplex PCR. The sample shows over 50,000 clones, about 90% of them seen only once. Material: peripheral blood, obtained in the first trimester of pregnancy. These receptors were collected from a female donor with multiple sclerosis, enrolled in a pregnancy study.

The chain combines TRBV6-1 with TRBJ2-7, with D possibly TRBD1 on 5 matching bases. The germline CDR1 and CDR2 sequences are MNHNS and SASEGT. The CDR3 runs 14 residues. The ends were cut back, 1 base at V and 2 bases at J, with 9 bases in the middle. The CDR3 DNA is TGTGCCAGCAGTGAAGAGGGGCCGACCTACGAGCAGTACTTC. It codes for CASSEEGPTYEQYF.

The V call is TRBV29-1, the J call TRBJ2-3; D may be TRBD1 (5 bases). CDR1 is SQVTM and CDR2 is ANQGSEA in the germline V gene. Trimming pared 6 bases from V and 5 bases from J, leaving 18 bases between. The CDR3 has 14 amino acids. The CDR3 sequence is CSVPTRGLGDTQYF. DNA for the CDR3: TGCAGCGTGCCCACAAGGGGTTTGGGAGATACGCAGTATTTT.

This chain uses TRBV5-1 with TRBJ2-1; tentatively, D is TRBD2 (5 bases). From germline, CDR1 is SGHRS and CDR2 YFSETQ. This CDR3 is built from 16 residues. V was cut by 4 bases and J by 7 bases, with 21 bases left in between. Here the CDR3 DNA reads TGCGCCAGCAGCCCCCGAGCGTCGGGGAGCGATAATGAGCAGTTCTTC. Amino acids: CASSPRASGSDNEQFF.

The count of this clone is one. CDR3 sequence reads: CASSVDKLPGTEAFF. The CDR3 DNA is TGTGCCAGCAGCGTAGATAAGCTCCCGGGCACTGAAGCTTTCTTT. The chain uses TRBV9 and TRBJ1-1; D not resolved. There are 15 residues in the CDR3. In germline, CDR1 is SGDLS, CDR2 YYNGEE. Trimming stripped 0 bases from V and 4 bases from J, with 13 bases between.

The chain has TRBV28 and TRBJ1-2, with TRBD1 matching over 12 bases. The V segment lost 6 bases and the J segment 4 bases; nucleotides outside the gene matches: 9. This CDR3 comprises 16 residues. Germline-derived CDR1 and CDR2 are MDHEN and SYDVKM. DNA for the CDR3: TGTGCCAGCAGGCCGGGACAGGGGGCGGTAGGCTATGGCTACACCTTC. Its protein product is CASRPGQGAVGYGYTF.

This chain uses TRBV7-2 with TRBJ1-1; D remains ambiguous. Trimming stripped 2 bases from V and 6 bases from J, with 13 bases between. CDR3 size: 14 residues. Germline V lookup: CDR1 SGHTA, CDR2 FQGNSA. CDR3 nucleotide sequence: TGTGCCAGCAGCTTACAGGAGAGGGCGGCTGAAGCTTTCTTT. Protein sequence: CASSLQERAAEAFF.

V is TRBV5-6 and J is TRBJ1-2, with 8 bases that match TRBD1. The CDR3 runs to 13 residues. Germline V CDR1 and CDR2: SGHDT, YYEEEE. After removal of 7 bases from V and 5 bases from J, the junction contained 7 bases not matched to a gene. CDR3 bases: TGTGCCAGCCGCAGGGGGCGAGAGTATGGCTACACCTTC. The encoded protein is CASRRGREYGYTF.

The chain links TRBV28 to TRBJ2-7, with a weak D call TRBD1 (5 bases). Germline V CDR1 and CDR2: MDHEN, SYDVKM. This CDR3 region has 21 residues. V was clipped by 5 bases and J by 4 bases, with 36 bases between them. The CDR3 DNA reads TGTGCCAGCAGTCTTCCAGATATGAGGACGAGTAAAAGTGGACACGGGTACGAGCAGTACTTC. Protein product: CASSLPDMRTSKSGHGYEQYF.

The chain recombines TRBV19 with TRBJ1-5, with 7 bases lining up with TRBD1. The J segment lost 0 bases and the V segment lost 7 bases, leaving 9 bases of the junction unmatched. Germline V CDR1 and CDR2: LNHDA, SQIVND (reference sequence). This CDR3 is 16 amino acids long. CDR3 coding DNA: TGTGCCAGTAAGAAGACAGGGACTTATAGCAATCAGCCCCAGCATTTT. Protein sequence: CASKKTGTYSNQPQHF. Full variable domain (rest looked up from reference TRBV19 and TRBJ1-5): DGGITQSPKYLFRKEGQNVTLSCEQNLNHDAMYWYRQDPGQGLRLIYYSQIVNDFQKGDIAEGYSVSREKKESFPLTVTSAQKNPTAFYLCASKKTGTYSNQPQHFGDGTRLSIL.